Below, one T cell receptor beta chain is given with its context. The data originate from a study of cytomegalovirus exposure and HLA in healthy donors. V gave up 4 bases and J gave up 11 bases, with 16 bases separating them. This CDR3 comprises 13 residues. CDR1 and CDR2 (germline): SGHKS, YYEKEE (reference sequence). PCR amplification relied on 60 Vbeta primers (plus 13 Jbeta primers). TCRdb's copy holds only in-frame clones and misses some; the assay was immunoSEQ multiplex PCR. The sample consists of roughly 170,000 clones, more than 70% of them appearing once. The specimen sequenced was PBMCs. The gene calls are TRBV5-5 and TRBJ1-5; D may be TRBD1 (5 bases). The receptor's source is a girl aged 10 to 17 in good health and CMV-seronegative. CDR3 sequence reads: CASSIWTTSAQHF. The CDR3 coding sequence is TGTGCCAGCAGCATATGGACAACCTCGGCCCAGCATTTT.